One and the same sample provided the 4 T cell receptor beta chains below, sequenced in a study of cytomegalovirus exposure and HLA in healthy donors (dated by TCRdb to about 2017). Preparation of the library involved the immunoSEQ multiplex PCR assay. The multiplex PCR relied on a mix of 60 forward primers for TCR Vbeta segments and 13 reverse primers for TCR Jbeta segments. TCRdb retrieved this table from immuneACCESS and kept in-frame rearrangements only. Not all clones are present; in checked studies, unresolved V genes account for under half, and no reason is known for the remainder. This sample lists about 130,000 clones; roughly 81% were detected once. The ten largest clones capture approximately 1.1% of the sample. Sequencing used PBMCs. The receptors here all came from a woman between 25 and 40 years old in good health and CMV-seronegative.

The genes are TRBV5-1 and TRBJ2-5; D uncertain. Germline V gives CDR1 SGHRS, CDR2 YFSETQ. This CDR3 contains 16 residues. V was pared by 0 bases and J by 0 bases, with 12 bases between. CDR3 coding DNA: TGCGCCAGCAGCTTGGGCGGTAGCCAGTACCAAGAGACCCAGTACTTC. Translation: CASSLGGSQYQETQYF.

The chain employs TRBV7-6 and TRBJ2-4, with unresolved D. V lost 5 bases and J 8 bases, leaving 16 bases between the germline ends. The germline V gene encodes CDR1 SGHVS and CDR2 FNYEAQ. CDR3 length: 14 amino acids. CDR3 DNA: TGTGCCAGCAGCCCTACCACCAGAGGTGACATTCAGTACTTC. Amino acids: CASSPTTRGDIQYF.

The chain links TRBV12-5 to TRBJ2-4; possibly TRBD2 for D (5 bases). The CDR3 runs to 16 residues. Trimming removed 1 base at V and 7 bases at J, with 17 bases between. Germline V CDR1 and CDR2: LGHNT, FRNRAP. CDR3 coding DNA: TGTGCTAGTGGTTTGGACGACTCAAGGTGGAGGAACATTCAGTACTTC. The encoded protein is CASGLDDSRWRNIQYF.

The chain combines TRBV9 with TRBJ1-6; TRBD1 agrees at 8 bases. CDR1 is SGDLS and CDR2 is YYNGEE in the germline V gene. Losses at the gene ends were 3 bases for V and 10 bases for J; bases not matched to a gene: 6. The CDR3 totals 14 residues. CDR3 coding DNA: TGTGCCAGCAGCGGGCACAGGGGGAACTCACCCCTCCACTTT. Protein: CASSGHRGNSPLHF.